This paragraph covers one T cell receptor beta chain sequence. Germline V gene data show CDR1 as MNHEY and CDR2 as SMNVEV (reference sequence). Trimming removed 3 bases from V and 7 bases from J, with 12 bases in between. CDR3 size: 14 residues. These data come from a study of blood T cell repertoires in COVID-19. Repertoires were generated with immunoSEQ multiplex PCR, while TCRdb's copy carries only in-frame clones and drops some. Of fewer than 150,000 clones in the sample, around 85% are singletons; the top ten hold about 4.3%. This chain connects TRBV27 to TRBJ1-4, with a possible D match to TRBD1 (5 bases). The sequencing sample was made of peripheral blood. The TCR originated in a human donor in a cohort sampled during active COVID-19. CDR3 residues: CASSFNRNTEKLFF. CDR3 nucleotides: TGTGCCAGCAGTTTCAACAGGAATACTGAAAAACTGTTTTTT.